Following are 26 T cell receptor beta chains from one sample sequenced in a study of CD8 T cells in acute hepatitis C reinfection. The assay was immunoSEQ multiplex PCR, and TCRdb's table has in-frame clones only and misses some. The repertoire holds 30,000 to 40,000 clones, with approximately 83% as singletons. As for time point: naive CD8 control sorted from an acute-time-point sample. Sequencing used naive CD8+ T cells from PBMCs. The receptors were gathered from a woman aged 18-29 years who spontaneously cleared hepatitis C infection.

The chain employs TRBV15 and TRBJ2-7, with 7 bases fitting TRBD2. The CDR3 extends over 16 amino acids. V trimming: 0 bases; J trimming: 4 bases; junction bases outside the gene matches: 9. The V gene's germline CDR1 is LNHNV and CDR2 YYDKDF (reference sequence). The DNA for the CDR3 is TGTGCCACCAGCAGAGACTTGGCGGGAGTTTTTTACGAGCAGTACTTC. It translates to CATSRDLAGVFYEQYF.

J is TRBJ1-3 and V is TRBV21-1; no DNA check was done on the table's D call, TRBD1. TRBV21-1 is labeled a pseudogene. This CDR3 comprises 15 residues. The CDR3 bases are TGTGCCAGCAGCTTCGGGGGGACAGGCGGAAACACCATATATTTT. This translates into CASSFGGTGGNTIYF.

V and J are TRBV9 and TRBJ2-1, with TRBD1 matching 7 bases. Germline assignment: CDR1 SGDLS and CDR2 YYNGEE. CDR3 size: 16 residues. The ends lost 6 bases at V and 0 bases at J; junction bases unmatched: 9. DNA of the CDR3: TGTGCCAGCACCTCCGGACAGGCAAGCTCCTACAATGAGCAGTTCTTC. The encoded protein is CASTSGQASSYNEQFF. The variable domain in full, completed from reference TRBV9 and TRBJ2-1, reads DSGVTQTPKHLITATGQRVTLRCSPRSGDLSVYWYQQSLDQGLQFLIQYYNGEERAKGNILERFSAQQFPDLHSELNLSSLELGDSALYFCASTSGQASSYNEQFFGPGTRLTVL.

This clone has a single count. This chain uses TRBV6-6 with TRBJ2-1; D gene uncertain. The length of the CDR3 is 12 residues. CDR1 and CDR2 from the germline V gene are MNHNY and SVGAGI (reference sequence). The V end lost 4 bases, the J end lost 5 bases, and 6 bases lay between the germline ends. CDR3 loop: CASSSLNNEQFF. CDR3 DNA: TGTGCCAGCAGTTCTCTAAACAATGAGCAGTTCTTC.

The chain recombines TRBV5-6 with TRBJ1-2, with D uncertain. The germline CDR1 and CDR2 sequences are SGHDT and YYEEEE. Trimming stripped 0 bases from V and 3 bases from J, with 12 bases between. There are 15 residues in the CDR3. The CDR3 region is CASSLEPGRDYGYTF. CDR3 nucleotide sequence: TGTGCCAGCAGCTTGGAACCCGGACGAGACTATGGCTACACCTTC. Variable domain in full (rest from reference TRBV5-6 and TRBJ1-2): DAGVTQSPTHLIKTRGQQVTLRCSPKSGHDTVSWYQQALGQGPQFIFQYYEEEERQRGNFPDRFSGHQFPNYSSELNVNALLLGDSALYLCASSLEPGRDYGYTFGSGTRLTVV.

This chain links TRBV7-3 with TRBJ2-1; 8 nucleotides match TRBD1. Germline-derived CDR1 and CDR2 are SGHTA and FQGTGA. The CDR3 is 15 residues long. J lost 6 bases, V lost 5 bases, and 9 bases had no gene match. In nucleotides, the CDR3 is TGTGCCAGCAGCACGACAGGGGTGGAGGGCAATGAGCAGTTCTTC. Its protein is CASSTTGVEGNEQFF.

The CDR3 nucleotides read TGTGCCAGCAGCTTATCTTACGAGCAGTACTTC. It is translated as CASSLSYEQYF. This chain connects TRBV7-9 to TRBJ2-7; no clear D. The V gene lost 2 bases and the J gene lost 4 bases, with 3 bases spanning the gap. Germline CDR1 SEHNR, CDR2 FQNEAQ (reference sequence). The CDR3 is 11 amino acids.

V gene TRBV7-3 combines with J gene TRBJ2-1; D is ambiguous. This CDR3 is built from 13 residues. Germline loops: CDR1 SGHTA, CDR2 FQGTGA. The V and J ends lost 1 base and 5 bases respectively, with 6 bases between them. The CDR3 region is CASSLNRNNEQFF. The CDR3 DNA is TGTGCCAGCAGCTTAAATCGGAACAATGAGCAGTTCTTC.

The V and J genes are TRBV6-5 and TRBJ1-1, with D possibly TRBD1 on 5 matching bases. CDR1 MNHEY and CDR2 SVGAGI come from the germline V gene. V lost 5 bases and J lost 5, with 12 bases in between. There are 13 residues in the CDR3. The CDR3 DNA reads as TGTGCCAGCAGTGTTGGGGGAGAGACTGAAGCTTTCTTT. Residues: CASSVGGETEAFF.

This chain connects TRBV6-1 to TRBJ1-4; possibly TRBD1 for D (5 bases). Germline loops: CDR1 MNHNS, CDR2 SASEGT. The CDR3 extends over 13 amino acids. Trimming removed 8 bases at V and 8 bases at J, with 15 bases between. The CDR3, as DNA: TGTGCCAGCTCAGGGTCGGGTCGAGAAAAACTGTTTTTT. It yields the protein CASSGSGREKLFF.

The chain carries TRBV6-5 and TRBJ1-1; no firm D call. Trimming stripped 10 bases from V and 4 bases from J, with 13 bases between. This CDR3 region has 12 residues. CDR1 is MNHEY and CDR2 is SVGAGI in the germline V gene. The CDR3 protein is CATAPDATEAFF. DNA of the CDR3: TGTGCCACCGCCCCAGACGCCACTGAAGCTTTCTTT.

The V call is TRBV27, the J call TRBJ1-1; tentatively, D is TRBD1 (5 bases). The CDR3 is 12 residues long. The germline V and J ends were trimmed by 3 bases and 8 bases, with 10 bases remaining between them. Germline-derived CDR1 and CDR2 are MNHEY and SMNVEV (reference sequence). The CDR3 region has the DNA TGTGCCAGCAGTTTCGGGGCAGGAGAAGCTTTCTTT. It specifies CASSFGAGEAFF.

J is TRBJ2-2 and V is TRBV7-3, with a tentative D call TRBD1 (5 bases). The germline V gene encodes CDR1 SGHTA and CDR2 FQGTGA. Trimming cost V 5 bases and J 4 bases, with 14 bases left between them. This CDR3 comprises 15 residues. The DNA of the CDR3 is TGTGCCAGCAGCCCTTCAAGACAGTTCACCGGGGAGCTGTTTTTT. Its protein is CASSPSRQFTGELFF.

The gene calls are TRBV9 and TRBJ2-1, with 12 bases matching TRBD2. V lost 0 bases and J lost 8; bases outside the gene matches: 6. The CDR3 sequence is 16 residues long. The germline gives CDR1 SGDLS, CDR2 YYNGEE. CDR3 nucleotide sequence: TGTGCCAGCAGCGTAGATGGACTAGCGGGAAAGGATGAGCAGTTCTTC. Protein sequence: CASSVDGLAGKDEQFF. The variable domain in full, completed from reference TRBV9 and TRBJ2-1, reads DSGVTQTPKHLITATGQRVTLRCSPRSGDLSVYWYQQSLDQGLQFLIQYYNGEERAKGNILERFSAQQFPDLHSELNLSSLELGDSALYFCASSVDGLAGKDEQFFGPGTRLTVL.

The sample holds one count of this clone. The V and J genes are TRBV5-5 and TRBJ2-2; 9 nucleotides line up with TRBD1. With 4 bases clipped from V and 1 base from J, the junction kept 2 bases outside the gene matches. CDR1 SGHKS and CDR2 YYEKEE come from the germline V gene (reference sequence). This CDR3 is 15 amino acids long. This CDR3 is CASSPDRGNTGELFF. The CDR3 DNA follows: TGTGCCAGCAGCCCGGACAGGGGGAACACCGGGGAGCTGTTTTTT.

The V and J genes are TRBV5-1 and TRBJ2-5; 9 bases line up with TRBD2. Germline V lookup: CDR1 SGHRS, CDR2 YFSETQ. The junction had 11 bases not matched to a gene; V was cut back by 0 bases and J by 5 bases. The CDR3 contains 17 residues. The CDR3 is CASSLDLAGLVRETQYF. The CDR3 region has the DNA TGCGCCAGCAGCTTGGATCTAGCGGGACTAGTCAGGGAGACCCAGTACTTC.

The CDR3 loop reads CASTTPGLASEQYF. Here the CDR3 DNA reads TGTGCCAGCACCACACCGGGACTAGCCAGCGAGCAGTACTTC. This sequence joins TRBV27 and TRBJ2-7, with 9 positions matching TRBD2. After removal of 7 bases from V and 6 bases from J, the junction contained 10 bases not matched to a gene. Looked up from germline, CDR1 is MNHEY and CDR2 is SMNVEV (reference sequence). This CDR3 comprises 14 residues.

The chain employs TRBV9 and TRBJ2-3; 9 nucleotides match TRBD1. J was trimmed by 7 bases and V by 3 bases; bases with no gene match: 9. The length of the CDR3 is 15 residues. CDR1 and CDR2 from the germline V gene are SGDLS and YYNGEE. CDR3 sequence: CASSARDRETHTQYF. The CDR3 DNA reads as TGTGCCAGCAGCGCTCGGGACAGGGAGACGCATACGCAGTATTTT.

The rearrangement uses TRBV6-1 and TRBJ2-1; D may be TRBD2 (5 bases). The V end was cut by 5 bases, the J end by 4 bases, with 15 bases between. Germline lookup yields CDR1 MNHNS and CDR2 SASEGT. This CDR3 region has 15 residues. The CDR3 DNA reads TGTGCCAGCAGTAATCTTCTAGCTGAATACAATGAGCAGTTCTTC. Residues: CASSNLLAEYNEQFF.

The gene calls are TRBV14 and TRBJ2-7, with unresolved D. This CDR3 is built from 14 residues. CDR1 and CDR2 from the germline V gene are SGHDN and FVKESK. Trimming pared 0 bases from V and 2 bases from J, leaving 8 bases between. In DNA, the CDR3 is TGTGCCAGCAGCCAAGACTTATTTGCCTACGAGCAGTACTTC. Protein product: CASSQDLFAYEQYF.

This sequence joins TRBV14 and TRBJ2-5; D gene unclear. CDR1 is SGHDN, CDR2 FVKESK, per germline. This CDR3 contains 17 residues. Trimming cost V 0 bases and J 1 base, with 15 bases left between them. CDR3 residues: CASSQDGVDGVQETQYF. CDR3 bases: TGTGCCAGCAGCCAAGATGGGGTAGATGGGGTCCAAGAGACCCAGTACTTC.

This chain links TRBV11-1 with TRBJ2-5; TRBD2 agrees at 13 bases. Germline values: CDR1 SGHAT, CDR2 FQDESV (reference sequence). This CDR3 region has 19 residues. The V gene end was trimmed by 5 bases and the J gene end by 1 base; junction bases not matched to a gene: 13. As DNA, the CDR3 is TGTGCCAGCAGCCCGGGGACTAGCGGGAAGGTATATGGCCAAGAGACCCAGTACTTC. Amino acids: CASSPGTSGKVYGQETQYF.

The CDR3 DNA reads as TGTGCCAGCAGTTTCCCGGACAGACTGAACACCGGGGAGCTGTTTTTT. It yields the protein CASSFPDRLNTGELFF. This chain connects TRBV27 to TRBJ2-2, with D possibly being TRBD1 (6 bases). Trimming stripped 3 bases from V and 1 base from J, with 12 bases between. CDR1 and CDR2 (germline): MNHEY, SMNVEV (reference sequence). The CDR3 is 16 amino acids.

The rearrangement joins TRBV30 to TRBJ2-1; D is possibly TRBD2 (6 bases). The CDR3 contains 13 residues. V dropped 4 bases and J dropped 9 bases, with 16 bases sitting between them. CDR1 and CDR2 from the germline V gene are GTSNPN and SVGIG (reference sequence). The CDR3 loop reads CAWTHPAGSEQFF. CDR3 nucleotides: TGTGCCTGGACCCACCCGGCGGGGAGTGAGCAGTTCTTC.

The rearrangement uses TRBV29-1 and TRBJ2-1; D is possibly TRBD2 (5 bases). Germline V gives CDR1 SQVTM, CDR2 ANQGSEA. The CDR3 spans 12 residues. Trimming shortened V by 4 bases and J by 5 bases, and 9 bases separated the two germline ends. The CDR3 sequence: CSVVGGNNEQFF. The CDR3 DNA is TGCAGCGTTGTAGGAGGCAACAATGAGCAGTTCTTC.

V and J are TRBV13 and TRBJ2-7, with 11 positions matching TRBD2. J lost 3 bases, V lost 5 bases, and 6 bases had no gene match. Germline assignment: CDR1 PRHDT and CDR2 FYEKMQ (reference sequence). CDR3 length equals 15 residues. The CDR3 sequence is CASSPGTSGFYEQYF. The CDR3 nucleotides read TGTGCCAGCAGCCCAGGGACTAGCGGCTTCTACGAGCAGTACTTC.